This is a list of T cell receptor beta chains from one sample in a study of response to subunit inactivated influenza vaccine. TCRdb re-called the RT-PCR reads with MiXCR, one entry per CDR3 protein. This sample yields around 500,000 distinct CDR3 sequences, of which roughly 9.7% are seen a single time; more than 10% belongs to the top ten. The specimen comprised PBMCs from blood, sampled roughly 46 days after vaccination. Source of these receptors: a man aged 45-65 years who received an inactivated influenza vaccine. CDR3s include the opening cysteine and the closing phenylalanine or tryptophan. A D gene is named only where the DNA matches it firmly. Not all rows give a size; the values are once, few, many and, for expanded clones, a class.

CDR3	DNA	size	V	J	D
CASSLLGQGIHNEQFF	TGTGCCAGCAGCTTGCTGGGACAGGGGATCCACAATGAGCAGTTCTTC	few	TRBV5-6	TRBJ2-1	TRBD1
CASSSTGDGNTIYF	TGCGCCAGCAGCTCGACAGGGGACGGAAACACCATATATTTT	few	TRBV5-1	TRBJ1-3	TRBD1
CASSQVADNEQFF	TGCGCCAGCAGCCAAGTCGCTGACAATGAGCAGTTCTTC	-	TRBV4-1	TRBJ2-1	-
CASSQGTGGMYEQYF	TGTGCCAGCAGCCAAGGAACTGGGGGCATGTACGAGCAGTACTTC	many	TRBV3-1	TRBJ2-7	-
CASSLIPGSGYTF	TGTGCCAGCAGCTTAATTCCGGGGAGCGGCTACACCTTC	-	TRBV7-8	TRBJ1-2	-
CASSREVGRKNLAKNIQYF	TGTGCCAGCAGCCGGGAGGTCGGCAGGAAAAACCTAGCCAAAAACATTCAGTACTTC	few	TRBV11-1	TRBJ2-4	TRBD2
CASSPGTDLNSPLHF	TGTGCCAGCAGCCCCGGGACAGATCTAAATTCACCCCTCCACTTT	-	TRBV7-9	TRBJ1-6	TRBD1
CSVEDRSGSSYNEQFF	TGCAGCGTTGAAGATAGAAGCGGGAGTTCCTACAATGAGCAGTTCTTC	many	TRBV29-1	TRBJ2-1	TRBD2
CASSLPDREYYEQYF	TGTGCCAGCAGTCTTCCGGACAGGGAGTACTACGAGCAGTACTTC	-	TRBV28	TRBJ2-7	TRBD1
CAIGSGKDYNEQFF	TGTGCCATCGGGAGCGGAAAAGACTACAATGAGCAGTTCTTC	few	TRBV6-1	TRBJ2-1	-
CASSGTSGTSHEQYF	TGCGCCAGCAGCGGGACTAGCGGAACCTCCCACGAGCAGTACTTC	-	TRBV5-1	TRBJ2-7	TRBD2
CSAPIYNEQFF	TGCAGTGCCCCCATCTACAATGAGCAGTTCTTC	many	TRBV20-1	TRBJ2-1	-
CSARDLREWGNEQFF	TGCAGTGCTAGAGATCTGCGGGAATGGGGCAATGAGCAGTTCTTC	few	TRBV20-1	TRBJ2-1	-
CASSLVSGYQETQYF	TGTGCCAGCAGCTTAGTATCTGGATACCAAGAGACCCAGTACTTC	few	TRBV7-2	TRBJ2-5	-
CSARAETQYF	TGCAGTGCTAGGGCGGAGACCCAGTACTTC	-	TRBV20-1	TRBJ2-5	-
CASSMGRSGNTIYF	TGTGCCAGCAGCATGGGTCGATCTGGAAACACCATATATTTT	-	TRBV6-1	TRBJ1-3	-
CASSQDSGPAGDIQYF	TGCGCCAGCAGCCAAGATAGCGGCCCGGCGGGAGACATTCAGTACTTC	few	TRBV4-3	TRBJ2-4	TRBD2
CASSRRQISSYNSPLHF	TGTGCCAGCAGTCGAAGACAGATAAGCTCCTATAATTCACCCCTCCACTTT	few	TRBV6-1	TRBJ1-6	-
CASGRMNTEAFF	TGTGCCAGCGGGAGGATGAACACTGAAGCTTTCTTT	many	TRBV12-3/TRBV12-4	TRBJ1-1	-
CASSAPGTPEGLF	TGTGCCAGCAGCGCCCCCGGGACCCCTGAGGGGCTCTTC	few	TRBV5-6	TRBJ2-1	-
CASSNLGGRNIQYF	TGTGCCAGCAGCAACTTGGGAGGGCGAAACATTCAGTACTTC	few	TRBV5-5	TRBJ2-4	TRBD2
CASSSTWDSGTYEQYF	TGCGCCAGCAGCTCCACGTGGGACAGTGGGACCTACGAGCAGTACTTC	few	TRBV5-1	TRBJ2-7	TRBD1
CATQGTSSYNEQFF	TGTGCCACCCAGGGGACGAGTTCCTACAATGAGCAGTTCTTC	many	TRBV15	TRBJ2-1	-
CASSTYGGEFADTQYF	TGTGCCAGCAGCACATATGGGGGGGAGTTCGCAGATACGCAGTATTTT	-	TRBV9	TRBJ2-3	TRBD2
CASSLWQGAYEQYF	TGCGCCAGCAGCTTGTGGCAGGGGGCTTACGAGCAGTACTTC	-	TRBV5-1	TRBJ2-7	TRBD1
CASKRSSGAPYEQYF	TGTGCCAGCAAGAGATCTAGCGGGGCCCCCTACGAGCAGTACTTC	many	TRBV6-1	TRBJ2-7	TRBD2
CSASQSGYEQYF	TGCAGTGCTAGTCAAAGCGGATACGAGCAGTACTTC	many	TRBV20-1	TRBJ2-7	-
CASKPPTGGPYEQYF	TGTGCCAGCAAACCCCCGACGGGAGGGCCCTACGAGCAGTACTTC	many	TRBV6-1	TRBJ2-7	TRBD2
CAISLGIAGQYNEQFF	TGTGCCATCAGTCTTGGGATAGCGGGGCAATACAATGAGCAGTTCTTC	many	TRBV10-3	TRBJ2-1	TRBD2
CASRGGPYGANVLTF	TGTGCCAGCCGAGGGGGCCCATATGGGGCCAACGTCCTGACTTTC	-	TRBV10-3	TRBJ2-6	TRBD1
CASSLDPWTYEQYF	TGTGCCAGCAGCTTAGACCCGTGGACCTACGAGCAGTACTTC	-	TRBV27	TRBJ2-7	-
CSVGQRDTQYF	TGCAGCGTGGGACAGCGAGATACGCAGTATTTT	few	TRBV29-1	TRBJ2-3	TRBD1
CASSFLDRVYGYTF	TGTGCCAGCAGCTTCCTGGACAGGGTCTATGGCTACACCTTC	-	TRBV7-9	TRBJ1-2	TRBD1
CSVDRTGGTEAFF	TGCAGCGTTGACAGGACAGGGGGCACTGAAGCTTTCTTT	-	TRBV29-1	TRBJ1-1	TRBD1
CASSYTEPRDRGPDTQYF	TGTGCCAGCAGTTACACTGAACCCCGGGACAGGGGGCCTGATACGCAGTATTTT	-	TRBV6-5	TRBJ2-3	TRBD1
CASSRASGNTIYF	TGTGCCAGCAGTAGAGCGAGTGGAAACACCATATATTTT	-	TRBV12-3/TRBV12-4	TRBJ1-3	-
CASSTDREDEQYF	TGTGCCAGCAGCACGGACAGGGAAGACGAGCAGTACTTC	few	TRBV7-2	TRBJ2-7	TRBD1
CANTFGQMNTEAFF	TGTGCCAACACCTTTGGGCAGATGAACACTGAAGCTTTCTTT	few	TRBV7-2	TRBJ1-1	-
CASSLESSVAAEAFF	TGTGCCAGCAGCTTAGAGAGTTCAGTGGCCGCTGAAGCTTTCTTT	-	TRBV7-2	TRBJ1-1	-
CASSTRQGDEQFF	TGTGCCAGCTCAACTCGACAGGGCGATGAGCAGTTCTTC	many	TRBV18	TRBJ2-1	TRBD1
CATSRGYRGGSTDTQYF	TGTGCCACCAGCAGAGGGTACCGCGGGGGGTCCACAGATACGCAGTATTTT	-	TRBV15	TRBJ2-3	TRBD2
CASSWAYLGQDSPLHF	TGTGCCAGCAGCTGGGCCTATCTAGGCCAAGACTCACCCCTCCACTTT	many	TRBV5-6	TRBJ1-6	-
CASSLRVADYTF	TGTGCCAGCAGTTTACGGGTGGCAGACTACACCTTC	-	TRBV28	TRBJ1-2	-
CATSDSRTGMGEQYF	TGTGCCACCAGTGACAGCCGGACAGGGATGGGCGAGCAGTACTTC	many	TRBV24-1	TRBJ2-7	TRBD1
CASSQGDYRTDTQYF	TGTGCCAGCAGCCAGGGGGACTACCGCACAGATACGCAGTATTTT	many	TRBV3-1	TRBJ2-3	TRBD2
CSARGTETYEQYF	TGCAGTGCTAGAGGGACGGAAACCTACGAGCAGTACTTC	few	TRBV20-1	TRBJ2-7	-
CASSLRRRGANEQFF	TGTGCCAGCAGCTTGAGGCGGCGTGGGGCCAATGAGCAGTTCTTC	many	TRBV5-4	TRBJ2-1	-
CASRSWTSGRANEQFF	TGTGCCAGCAGATCCTGGACTAGCGGGAGGGCAAATGAGCAGTTCTTC	once	TRBV12-3/TRBV12-4	TRBJ2-1	TRBD2
CATSRKRRGLNEQFF	TGTGCCACCAGCAGGAAAAGAAGGGGTTTGAATGAGCAGTTCTTC	-	TRBV15	TRBJ2-1	-
CASSFVGQPEKLFF	TGTGCCAGCAGTTTTGTGGGACAGCCCGAAAAACTGTTTTTT	few	TRBV12-3/TRBV12-4	TRBJ1-4	TRBD1
CSARDPRGGDTQYF	TGCAGTGCTAGAGATCCGCGGGGGGGAGATACGCAGTATTTT	-	TRBV20-1	TRBJ2-3	TRBD2
CASSSRDRGHTEAFF	TGTGCCAGCAGCTCCCGGGACAGGGGGCACACTGAAGCTTTCTTT	many	TRBV7-8	TRBJ1-1	TRBD1
CSARDLTFSGSGYEQYF	TGCAGTGCTAGGGACCTTACGTTTAGCGGGAGTGGGTACGAGCAGTACTTC	-	TRBV20-1	TRBJ2-7	TRBD2
CASSHERELFF	TGTGCCAGCAGTCACGAGAGGGAGCTGTTTTTT	few	TRBV6-6	TRBJ2-2	-
CASSNHRGEETQYF	TGTGCCAGCAGCAATCACAGGGGCGAAGAGACCCAGTACTTC	-	TRBV11-2	TRBJ2-5	TRBD1
CASQGTNILKTQYF	TGCGCCAGCCAGGGGACTAATATTCTGAAGACCCAGTACTTC	-	TRBV5-1	TRBJ2-5	-
CASRGGANEKLFF	TGTGCCAGCCGCGGGGGGGCTAATGAAAAACTGTTTTTT	-	TRBV12-3/TRBV12-4	TRBJ1-4	-
CASSGVRLGYTF	TGCGCCAGCAGCGGAGTACGGCTTGGCTACACCTTC	-	TRBV5-1	TRBJ1-2	-